The table lists the clone carrying this T cell receptor beta chain with many counts. These data originate in a study of early T cells in non-severe SARS-CoV-2 infection. TCRdb re-called the 5' RACE reads with MiXCR, one entry per CDR3 protein. The profile covers more than 20,000 distinct CDR3 sequences, with under 4.5% appearing a single time and more than 1.2% taken by the ten largest. Sequenced input: whole blood. This TCR was recovered from an adult who was a healthcare worker with PCR-confirmed SARS-CoV-2 infection or an uninfected control (not recorded which).

For the CDR3, the DNA is TGTGCCAGCAGTCTGCGCTATAATTCACCCCTCCACTTT. This translates into CASSLRYNSPLHF. The gene calls are TRBV12-3 or TRBV12-4 and TRBJ1-6; D is uncertain. Trimming shortened V by 5 bases and J by 3 bases, and 5 bases separated the two germline ends. This CDR3 region has 13 residues.